Listed below are T cell receptor beta chains from one sample, sequenced in a study of OX40 agonist ivuxolimab in advanced cancers. The repertoire was sequenced with immunoSEQ multiplex PCR; TCRdb's copy has only in-frame clones and lacks some. The repertoire includes approximately 79,000 clones, about 85% of them detected once, and approximately 3.1% sits in the top ten. Sample: CD4+ or CD8+ T cells sorted from blood, taken in a trial of the OX40 agonist ivuxolimab. These receptors were obtained from an adult with an advanced solid tumor such as melanoma, head and neck, liver or kidney cancer. Both conserved end residues are part of each CDR3. A D gene is named only where the DNA matches it firmly. Size is stated for part of the rows, as once, few or many counts, or as a class when the clone is expanded.

clone_size	v_call	j_call	d_call	cdr3_length	cdr3_aa	cdr3_nt
-	TRBV6-6	TRBJ2-1	-	12	CASSSLDREQFF	TGTGCCAGCAGTTCTTTAGATCGGGAGCAGTTCTTC
-	TRBV27	TRBJ2-5	-	14	CASSLVGARETQYF	TGTGCCAGCAGTTTAGTCGGGGCACGGGAGACCCAGTACTTC
-	TRBV11-2	TRBJ2-7	TRBD2	12	CASSLGSGGLLF	TGTGCCAGCAGCTTAGGCTCGGGGGGGCTACTTTTC
-	TRBV6-6	TRBJ2-7	-	12	CASSYSQPEQYF	TGTGCCAGCAGTTATAGCCAGCCCGAGCAGTACTTC
-	TRBV7-2	TRBJ2-1	TRBD1	15	CASSLGQGSYNEQFF	TGTGCCAGCAGCCTGGGACAGGGGAGCTACAATGAGCAGTTCTTC
-	TRBV7-9	TRBJ1-4	-	15	CASSGHRVTNEKLFF	TGTGCCAGCAGCGGCCACAGGGTAACTAATGAAAAACTGTTTTTT
-	TRBV2	TRBJ1-1	-	10	CARETGAAFF	TGTGCCAGAGAGACAGGCGCAGCTTTCTTT
-	TRBV6-5	TRBJ1-1	TRBD1	15	CASSYSGTGGIEAFF	TGTGCCAGCAGTTACTCTGGGACAGGGGGCATTGAAGCTTTCTTT
once	TRBV5-4	TRBJ2-3	-	12	CASSLEQDTQYF	TGTGCCAGCAGCTTGGAGCAAGATACGCAGTATTTT
-	TRBV6-5	TRBJ1-1	-	15	CASSYSPGGRTGAFF	TGTGCCAGCAGTTACTCCCCGGGAGGGAGGACCGGGGCTTTCTTT
few	TRBV5-1	TRBJ2-7	-	12	CASSPGAYEQYF	TGCGCCAGCAGCCCGGGAGCCTACGAGCAGTACTTC
-	TRBV4-1	TRBJ1-1	-	16	CASSPGRFTQNTEAFF	TGCGCCAGCAGCCCCGGACGATTTACACAGAACACTGAAGCTTTCTTT
-	TRBV4-2	TRBJ2-4	-	16	CASSQDVAKSEDIQYF	TGTGCCAGCAGCCAAGATGTTGCAAAGTCTGAAGACATTCAGTACTTC
-	TRBV11-2	TRBJ2-5	TRBD2	16	CASSSFGLAGGETQYF	TGTGCCAGCAGCTCTTTCGGACTAGCGGGAGGGGAGACCCAGTACTTC